The source of this TCR beta chain is a study of blood T cell repertoires in COVID-19. Across the study: Sample material is recorded as cDNA or gDNA derived from T cells, B-cell-depleted T cells, or PBMCs.

This clone was observed a single time. Trimming pared 8 bases from V and 7 bases from J, leaving 17 bases between. This CDR3 has 14 amino acids. The germline CDR1 and CDR2 sequences are MNHEY and SVGAGI. In the original workflow: Reference gene primer amplification gave nucleated cell count estimates. This table comes from immunoSEQ multiplex PCR, and its TCRdb copy is limited to in-frame clones, with some not included. V and J calls and clone size come straight from that table; D and trimming were deduced from the DNA. This sample yields about 160,000 clones, of which around 90% are seen a single time; roughly a sixth belongs to the top ten.

The sequenced sample was peripheral blood. The chain links TRBV6-5 to TRBJ1-4; D call uncertain. The source of this sequence is a man in his sixties with active or convalescent COVID-19. The CDR3 coding sequence is TGTGCCAGCTCTAACAAGGGAGGTATTGAAAAACTGTTTTTT. Translation: CASSNKGGIEKLFF.